Listed here are 8 T cell receptor beta chains from one sample, sequenced in a study of T cell changes during pregnancy in multiple sclerosis. Libraries were prepared by immunoSEQ multiplex PCR; TCRdb keeps only in-frame clonotypes and omits some of them. The sample consists of fewer than 50,000 clones, roughly 94% of them appearing once. This material consisted of CD4+ T cells from peripheral blood mononuclear cells, taken in the third trimester of pregnancy. These receptors all come from a female donor with multiple sclerosis, enrolled in a pregnancy study.

This clone was detected once. This chain uses TRBV9 with TRBJ2-3; possibly TRBD2 for D (6 bases). Per germline, CDR1 SGDLS and CDR2 YYNGEE. The V end was cut by 0 bases, the J end by 0 bases, with 8 bases between. The CDR3 contains 15 residues. For the CDR3, the DNA is TGTGCCAGCAGCGTAGATAGCGGTAGCACAGATACGCAGTATTTT. It specifies CASSVDSGSTDTQYF.

The rearrangement links TRBV11-3 to TRBJ1-6, with D possibly being TRBD1 (5 bases). Looked up from germline, CDR1 is SGHNT and CDR2 is YENEEA. The CDR3 is 15 amino acids. The ends were cut back, 5 bases at V and 6 bases at J, with 14 bases in the middle. CDR3 in amino acids: CASSPPGLINSPLHF. DNA for the CDR3: TGTGCCAGCAGCCCGCCGGGACTAATTAATTCACCCCTCCACTTT.

The V gene is TRBV9, the J gene TRBJ2-7; weak D call: TRBD2 (5 bases). The germline V gene has CDR1 SGDLS and CDR2 YYNGEE. The CDR3 consists of 15 residues. V was clipped by 0 bases and J by 6 bases, with 16 bases between them. The CDR3 spells CASSVAPGSGREQYF. For the CDR3, the DNA is TGTGCCAGCAGCGTAGCCCCGGGGAGCGGCCGCGAGCAGTACTTC.

The J gene is TRBJ2-7, the V gene TRBV2; perhaps TRBD1 as D (5 bases). The germline V and J ends were trimmed by 3 bases and 0 bases, with 6 bases remaining between them. Germline V CDR1 and CDR2: SNHLY, FYNNEI. The CDR3 covers 13 residues. The CDR3 is CASSDRGSYEQYF. CDR3 nucleotides: TGTGCCAGCAGTGATAGGGGCTCCTACGAGCAGTACTTC.

V gene TRBV11-3 combines with J gene TRBJ1-1; D is possibly TRBD1 (6 bases). The CDR3 loop spans 14 amino acids. Trimming took off 1 base at V and 6 bases at J, with 12 bases between the two ends. CDR1 is SGHNT and CDR2 is YENEEA in the germline V gene. CDR3 loop: CASSLVFRGAEAFF. DNA of the CDR3: TGTGCCAGCAGCTTAGTTTTCAGGGGTGCTGAAGCTTTCTTT.

This clone was seen more than once but under ten times. The gene calls are TRBV14 and TRBJ1-1; D unclear. This CDR3 comprises 13 residues. Germline lookup yields CDR1 SGHDN and CDR2 FVKESK. V shed 0 bases and J shed 4 bases, with 6 bases lying between them. CDR3 in amino acids: CASSQDLRTEAFF. In nucleotides, the CDR3 is TGTGCCAGCAGCCAAGACCTACGCACTGAAGCTTTCTTT.

In regard to this clone: A read error may account for a junction end that differs from germline. The chain combines TRBV5-8 with TRBJ1-6; a weak D match, TRBD1 (6 bases). Germline lookup yields CDR1 SGHTS and CDR2 YDEGEE. The CDR3 has 13 residues. The CDR3: CSSSLDSLSPLHF. The DNA for the CDR3 is TGTTCCAGCAGCTTGGACAGTTTGTCACCCCTCCACTTT.

The chain employs TRBV5-1 and TRBJ2-3, with 9 bases identical to TRBD2. CDR1 and CDR2 (germline): SGHRS, YFSETQ. This CDR3 has 15 amino acids. V lost 0 bases to trimming and J lost 4 bases; unmatched junction nucleotides: 3. This chain's CDR3 is CASSLAAGGPDTQYF. DNA of the CDR3: TGCGCCAGCAGCTTGGCTGCGGGGGGGCCAGATACGCAGTATTTT.